These 21 T cell receptor beta chains originate from one sample sequenced in a study of blood T cell repertoires in COVID-19 (TCRdb year 2020). Library preparation was by the immunoSEQ multiplex PCR assay. Drawn from immuneACCESS, this table holds only the in-frame rearrangements with V and J called that TCRdb kept. Clones are partly lost; checked studies trace under half to an unresolved V gene and leave the rest unexplained. The sample yields roughly 90,000 clones; around 84% were counted once. The ten largest clones take up over 5% of the sample. Sequenced: peripheral blood. The origin of the receptors is a man aged 40-55 years with acute or convalescent COVID-19.

V usage is TRBV14 and J usage is TRBJ2-5; 8 bases are a match to TRBD1. Germline V gives CDR1 SGHDN, CDR2 FVKESK. The J segment lost 7 bases and the V segment lost 3 bases, leaving 7 bases of the junction unmatched. This CDR3 comprises 14 residues. The CDR3 DNA sequence: TGTGCCAGCAGCCATGAAGGACAGGGTAGGACCCAGTACTTC. Protein sequence: CASSHEGQGRTQYF.

The count of this clone is one. V gene TRBV5-6 combines with J gene TRBJ2-1, with D possibly being TRBD1 (6 bases). Trimming removed 1 base from V and 0 bases from J, with 8 bases in between. The CDR3 has 15 residues. CDR1 is SGHDT, CDR2 YYEEEE, per germline. This CDR3 reads CASSLRGGSYNEQFF. For the CDR3, the DNA is TGTGCCAGCAGCTTGAGAGGGGGCTCCTACAATGAGCAGTTCTTC.

The chain couples TRBV21-1 to TRBJ2-1; the D call of TRBD2 is as the table states it, not checked on the DNA. TRBV21-1 is recorded as a pseudogene. The CDR3 is made up of 15 amino acids. The DNA of the CDR3 is TGTGCCAGCAGCTCCCGGGACTCGTACCACGATGAGCAGTTCTTC. Amino acid sequence: CASSSRDSYHDEQFF.

The chain employs TRBV7-9 and TRBJ2-5, with 12 bases identical to TRBD1. J was trimmed by 5 bases and V by 0 bases; bases with no gene match: 4. There are 16 residues in the CDR3. Per germline, CDR1 SEHNR and CDR2 FQNEAQ (reference sequence). CDR3 in amino acids: CASSLAGTGGRETQYF. CDR3 coding DNA: TGTGCCAGCAGCTTAGCCGGGACAGGGGGCCGGGAGACCCAGTACTTC.

This clone showed up just once. The same CDR3 can be traced to other DNA sequences in this sample. The chain carries TRBV6-1 and TRBJ1-2, with D unresolved. The length of the CDR3 is 14 residues. With 1 base removed from V and 5 bases from J, the gap between germline ends came to 11 bases. Germline CDR1 is MNHNS and CDR2 is SASEGT. CDR3 DNA: TGTGCCAGCAGTGAAGTGAGAGGCCGATATGGCTACACCTTC. Its translation is CASSEVRGRYGYTF.

The V and J genes are TRBV25-1 and TRBJ2-3; possible D gene TRBD2, 5 bases. This CDR3 has 15 residues. Per germline, CDR1 MGHDK and CDR2 SYGVNS. V lost 2 bases, J lost 5 bases, and 14 bases lay in between. The CDR3 DNA reads as TGTGCCAGCAGTGAAGGTGGGCGGGTGGGAGATACGCAGTATTTT. Protein product: CASSEGGRVGDTQYF.

The table lists this clone with a few counts. The V call is TRBV3-1 (or the pseudogene TRBV3-2), the J call TRBJ1-6; no clear D. Trimming pared 4 bases from V and 8 bases from J, leaving 12 bases between. Germline CDR1 is LGHDT and CDR2 is YNNKEL (reference sequence). The CDR3 totals 14 residues. CDR3 nucleotide sequence: TGTGCCAGCAGCCCCCGCGGAGACTATTCACCCCTCCACTTT. This encodes CASSPRGDYSPLHF.

The chain uses TRBV4-1 and TRBJ2-7; 10 bases align to TRBD2. The CDR3 covers 17 residues. Germline V gene lookup returns CDR1 MGHRA and CDR2 YSYEKL. The junction had 8 bases not matched to a gene; V was cut back by 0 bases and J by 3 bases. The CDR3 protein is CASSQERASGSGYEQYF. The CDR3 DNA reads TGCGCCAGCAGCCAAGAACGTGCTAGCGGGAGTGGCTACGAGCAGTACTTC.

The table lists this clone with a count of one. The chain uses TRBV15 and TRBJ2-1; D gene ambiguous. CDR1 is LNHNV, CDR2 YYDKDF, per germline (reference sequence). The CDR3 runs to 12 residues. V lost 0 bases to trimming and J lost 6 bases, with 3 bases between them. The CDR3 loop is CATSRDGNEQFF. The CDR3 DNA sequence: TGTGCCACCAGCAGAGACGGCAATGAGCAGTTCTTC.

J is TRBJ1-2 and V is TRBV10-3, with 9 bases identical to TRBD1. Unmatched junction bases numbered 9, after V lost 4 bases and J lost 3 bases. In germline, CDR1 is ENHRY, CDR2 SYGVKD. This CDR3 has 16 residues. CDR3 DNA: TGTGCCATCAGTGGGGGACAGGGAGTTTGGGACTATGGCTACACCTTC. Amino acids: CAISGGQGVWDYGYTF.

The chain links TRBV12-5 to TRBJ2-7; 12 nucleotides line up with TRBD2. This CDR3 contains 20 residues. V was clipped by 1 base and J by 12 bases; unmatched bases: 25. CDR1 and CDR2 (germline): LGHNT, FRNRAP. The CDR3 spells CASGLGLAGGGPAPRGAVYF. DNA for the CDR3: TGTGCTAGTGGTTTGGGCCTAGCGGGGGGGGGCCCGGCGCCCAGGGGCGCAGTGTACTTC. Full variable domain (missing parts from reference TRBV12-5 and TRBJ2-7): DARVTQTPRHKVTEMGQEVTMRCQPILGHNTVFWYRQTMMQGLELLAYFRNRAPLDDSGMPKDRFSAEMPDATLATLKIQPSEPRDSAVYFCASGLGLAGGGPAPRGAVYFGPGTRLTVT.

Only one count was recorded for this clone. The chain links TRBV5-5 to TRBJ1-2, with D unresolved. The CDR3 length is 13 residues. CDR1 and CDR2 from the germline V gene are SGHKS and YYEKEE (reference sequence). Trimming took off 6 bases at V and 0 bases at J, with 9 bases between the two ends. CDR3 nucleotides: TGTGCCAGCAATCCGAGGACTAACTATGGCTACACCTTC. It specifies CASNPRTNYGYTF.

This clone was counted a few times. This rearrangement joins TRBV18 to TRBJ2-2; the D gene is possibly TRBD1 (6 bases). CDR1 is KGHSH and CDR2 is LQKENI in the germline V gene. Trimming removed 3 bases at V and 7 bases at J, with 15 bases between. The CDR3 has 15 amino acids. CDR3 region: CASSPLQGVGGELFF. In DNA, the CDR3 is TGTGCCAGCTCACCGCTACAGGGTGTCGGCGGGGAGCTGTTTTTT.

V is TRBV7-6 and J is TRBJ1-3; D uncertain. Trimming stripped 5 bases from V and 1 base from J, with 15 bases between. The length of the CDR3 is 16 residues. CDR1 is SGHVS and CDR2 is FNYEAQ in the germline V gene. CDR3 sequence reads: CASSLGPTSSGNTIYF. The CDR3 nucleotides are TGTGCCAGCAGCCTAGGGCCCACATCATCTGGAAACACCATATATTTT.

The chain is built from TRBV2 and TRBJ2-6; TRBD1 matches at 8 bases. V was pared by 6 bases and J by 0 bases, with 7 bases of the junction left unmatched. Looked up from germline, CDR1 is SNHLY and CDR2 is FYNNEI. The CDR3 has 17 amino acids. The CDR3 sequence: CASSRDRSFSGANVLTF. In DNA form, the CDR3 reads TGTGCCAGCAGCCGGGACAGGTCATTCTCTGGGGCCAACGTCCTGACTTTC.

DNA of the CDR3: TGTGCCAGCAGCTCCGGACAGGGACCTGAAAAACTGTTTTTT. Translating gives CASSSGQGPEKLFF. This chain uses TRBV7-9 with TRBJ1-4; 8 nucleotides align to TRBD1. The germline CDR1 and CDR2 sequences are SEHNR and FQNEAQ (reference sequence). The CDR3 consists of 14 residues. V gave up 4 bases and J gave up 7 bases; unmatched junction bases: 5.

The chain has TRBV18 and TRBJ1-5; D is possibly TRBD1 (5 bases). V dropped 2 bases and J dropped 3 bases, with 8 bases sitting between them. The CDR3 has 14 amino acids. The germline gives CDR1 KGHSH, CDR2 LQKENI. The CDR3 spells CASSPAGFNQPQHF. The CDR3 coding sequence is TGTGCCAGCTCACCAGCAGGGTTCAATCAGCCCCAGCATTTT.

V is TRBV19 and J is TRBJ1-1; TRBD1 agrees at 11 bases. V was clipped by 5 bases and J by 2 bases; unmatched bases: 7. CDR1 LNHDA and CDR2 SQIVND come from the germline V gene (reference sequence). CDR3 length: 16 residues. CDR3 sequence: CASSLGQGAINTEAFF. As DNA, the CDR3 is TGTGCCAGTAGTCTCGGACAGGGGGCAATTAACACTGAAGCTTTCTTT.

The chain uses TRBV12-3 or TRBV12-4 and TRBJ1-2; 7 bases line up with TRBD1. Trimming removed 6 bases from V and 7 bases from J; junction bases left unmatched: 8. This CDR3 is 13 amino acids long. The CDR3 nucleotides are TGTGCCAGCAGACGCAGCACAGGGGTTGGCTACACCTTC. It codes for CASRRSTGVGYTF.

This clone showed up just once. The gene calls are TRBV6-1 and TRBJ2-3; 13 bases are a match to TRBD2. CDR1 is MNHNS, CDR2 SASEGT, per germline. J gave up 4 bases and V 4 bases, and 8 bases lay outside the gene matches. The length of the CDR3 is 17 residues. CDR3 sequence reads: CASSGRGTSGTSDTQYF. DNA of the CDR3: TGTGCCAGCAGTGGAAGAGGGACTAGCGGGACATCAGATACGCAGTATTTT.

The chain joins TRBV5-1 to TRBJ2-5; D is unresolved. This CDR3 has 12 residues. Germline V gene data show CDR1 as SGHRS and CDR2 as YFSETQ. Trimming pared 0 bases from V and 5 bases from J, leaving 5 bases between. CDR3 nucleotides: TGCGCCAGCAGCTTGGAAGCGGAGACCCAGTACTTC. This codes for CASSLEAETQYF.